This T cell receptor beta chain was observed in a study of tumor and adjacent non-tumor tissue in lung cancer. Whole-study context: The cohort had about a dozen adenocarcinoma, 2 squamous cell and 1 small cell patients. Each sample yielded around 4.2 million productive TCRbeta reads on average. Study results and caveats: Normal lung showed higher cumulative top 100 clone frequency than tumor.

Worth noting for this clonotype: Its cognate antigen is unknown.

This sample's RNA came from whole unsorted tissue. A modified ARM-PCR protocol with three rounds of nested PCR amplified TCRbeta. TCRdb reprocessed the multiplex PCR reads with MiXCR, giving one entry per CDR3 protein. This sample yields about 140,000 distinct CDR3 sequences, of which approximately 64% are seen a single time; about 18% belongs to the top ten. Sample: lung tumor tissue. This TCR came from a man in his 60s with small cell lung cancer.

The DNA for the CDR3 is TGCAGTGCTCTTACCCTAGCGGGTCGGGAGCAGTTCTTC. Encoded protein: CSALTLAGREQFF. The chain carries TRBV20-1 and TRBJ2-1; 8 bases fit TRBD2. The J segment lost 10 bases and the V segment lost 5 bases, leaving 10 bases of the junction unmatched. The CDR3 loop spans 13 amino acids. Germline assignment: CDR1 DFQATT and CDR2 SNEGSKA (reference sequence).